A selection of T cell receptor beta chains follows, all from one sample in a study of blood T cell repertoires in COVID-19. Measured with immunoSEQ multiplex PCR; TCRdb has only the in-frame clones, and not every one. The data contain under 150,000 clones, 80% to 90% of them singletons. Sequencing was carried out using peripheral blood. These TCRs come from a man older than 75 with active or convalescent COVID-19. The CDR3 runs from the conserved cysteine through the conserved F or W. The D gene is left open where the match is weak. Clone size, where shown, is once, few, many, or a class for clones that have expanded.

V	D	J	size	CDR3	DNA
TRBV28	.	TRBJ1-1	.	CASSLPSKRAEAFF	TGTGCCAGCAGTTTACCCTCAAAACGCGCTGAAGCTTTCTTT
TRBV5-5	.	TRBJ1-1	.	CASSLGHKNTEAFF	TGTGCCAGCAGCTTGGGACATAAGAACACTGAAGCTTTCTTT
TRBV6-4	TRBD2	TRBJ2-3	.	CASKAGGPTDTQYF	TGTGCCAGCAAAGCGGGGGGACCCACAGATACGCAGTATTTT
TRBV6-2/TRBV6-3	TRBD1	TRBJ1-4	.	CASSKQGASEKLFF	TGTGCCAGCAGTAAACAGGGGGCGAGCGAAAAACTGTTTTTT
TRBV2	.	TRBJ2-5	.	CASKYTETQYF	TGTGCCAGCAAATACACCGAGACCCAGTACTTC
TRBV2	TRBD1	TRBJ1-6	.	CASSGRDRGDSPLHF	TGTGCCAGCAGCGGCCGGGACAGGGGGGATTCACCCCTCCACTTT
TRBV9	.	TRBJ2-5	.	CASSLRDTWGETQYF	TGTGCCAGCAGCCTTCGGGACACCTGGGGGGAGACCCAGTACTTC
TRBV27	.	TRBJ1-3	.	CASRYGGSGNTIYF	TGTGCCAGTCGATACGGTGGCTCTGGAAACACCATATATTTT
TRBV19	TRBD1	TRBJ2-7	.	CASSIRTGVHEQYF	TGTGCCAGTAGTATAAGGACAGGGGTCCACGAGCAGTACTTC
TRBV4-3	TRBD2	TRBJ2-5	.	CASSQDLPSSGQGETQYF	TGCGCCAGCAGCCAAGATCTTCCGTCTAGCGGTCAGGGAGAGACCCAGTACTTC
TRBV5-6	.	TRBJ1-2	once	CASRKTGAYGYTF	TGTGCCAGCAGAAAGACAGGAGCCTATGGCTACACCTTC
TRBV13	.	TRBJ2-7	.	CASSTKNSYEQYF	TGTGCCAGCAGCACAAAAAACTCCTACGAGCAGTACTTC
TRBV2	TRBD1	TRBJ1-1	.	CASSRDRGYTEAFF	TGTGCCAGCAGCAGGGACAGGGGTTACACTGAAGCTTTCTTT
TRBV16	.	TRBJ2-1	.	CASSQIYNNEQFF	TGTGCCAGCAGCCAAATATACAACAATGAGCAGTTCTTC
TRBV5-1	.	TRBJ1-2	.	CASRIRETDGYTF	TGCGCCAGCCGCATTAGGGAGACGGATGGCTACACCTTC
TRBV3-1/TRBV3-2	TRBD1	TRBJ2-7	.	CASSQGDRGGYEQYF	TGTGCCAGCAGCCAAGGGGACAGGGGGGGGTACGAGCAGTACTTC